A selection of T cell receptor beta chains follows, all from one sample in a study of blood T cells in healthy people across ages. TCRdb called the 5' RACE reads again in MiXCR, with one record for every CDR3 protein. Of some 1,500,000 distinct CDR3 sequences listed, less than 45% are singletons. Specimen: blood. The source of these receptors is a young woman in good health. Both conserved end residues are part of each CDR3. Fields, in order: clone size, V gene, D gene, J gene, CDR3 protein, CDR3 DNA. D genes are given only for firm matches. Size is omitted from some rows. Given values are once, few, many or a class for expanded clones.

clone size: few; V gene: TRBV28; D gene: TRBD2; J gene: TRBJ2-7; CDR3 protein: CASSLWGSSGNEQYF; CDR3 DNA: TGTGCCAGCAGTTTATGGGGGTCTAGCGGCAACGAGCAGTACTTC
clone size: many; V gene: TRBV4-2; D gene: TRBD2; J gene: TRBJ2-1; CDR3 protein: CASRILAGENLYNEQFF; CDR3 DNA: TGTGCCAGCAGGATACTAGCGGGAGAGAATTTATACAATGAGCAGTTCTTC
clone size: -; V gene: TRBV20-1; D gene: TRBD1; J gene: TRBJ2-7; CDR3 protein: CSAPGTGQGSYEQYF; CDR3 DNA: TGCAGTGCCCCAGGGACGGGACAGGGCTCCTACGAGCAGTACTTC
clone size: -; V gene: TRBV11-2; D gene: TRBD1; J gene: TRBJ1-1; CDR3 protein: CASSLDRDREAFF; CDR3 DNA: TGTGCCAGCAGCTTAGACAGGGACAGGGAAGCTTTCTTT
clone size: -; V gene: TRBV12-3/TRBV12-4; D gene: -; J gene: TRBJ2-4; CDR3 protein: CASSLAYGQYF; CDR3 DNA: TGTGCCAGCAGTTTGGCCTACGGGCAGTACTTC
clone size: -; V gene: TRBV6-6; D gene: TRBD2; J gene: TRBJ2-1; CDR3 protein: CASSYPPSGSVERFF; CDR3 DNA: TGTGCCAGCAGTTACCCTCCTAGCGGGAGCGTTGAGCGGTTCTTC
clone size: -; V gene: TRBV5-1; D gene: TRBD2; J gene: TRBJ2-7; CDR3 protein: CASSPAGLRLADNEQYF; CDR3 DNA: TGCGCCAGCAGCCCTGCCGGCCTGAGACTAGCGGACAATGAGCAGTACTTC
clone size: -; V gene: TRBV5-5; D gene: TRBD2; J gene: TRBJ2-7; CDR3 protein: CASSFRLADPYEQYF; CDR3 DNA: TGTGCCAGCAGCTTCAGACTAGCGGACCCCTACGAGCAGTACTTC
clone size: -; V gene: TRBV6-5; D gene: -; J gene: TRBJ2-1; CDR3 protein: CASSERGGGYNEQFF; CDR3 DNA: TGTGCCAGCTCCGAGCGAGGGGGGGGTTACAATGAGCAGTTCTTC
clone size: few; V gene: TRBV3-1; D gene: TRBD2; J gene: TRBJ2-1; CDR3 protein: CASSHGLAGRNEQFF; CDR3 DNA: TGTGCCAGCAGCCACGGACTAGCTGGACGTAATGAGCAGTTCTTC
clone size: -; V gene: TRBV4-3; D gene: TRBD2; J gene: TRBJ2-1; CDR3 protein: CASSQDVLAGTNEQFF; CDR3 DNA: TGCGCCAGCAGCCAAGATGTACTAGCGGGGACCAATGAGCAGTTCTTC
clone size: -; V gene: TRBV15; D gene: -; J gene: TRBJ1-1; CDR3 protein: CATSRDGLTEAFF; CDR3 DNA: TGTGCCACCAGCAGAGATGGGCTCACTGAAGCTTTCTTT
clone size: -; V gene: TRBV7-2; D gene: TRBD2; J gene: TRBJ2-1; CDR3 protein: CASSYAGTNNEQFF; CDR3 DNA: TGTGCCAGCAGCTACGCCGGGACTAACAATGAGCAGTTCTTC
clone size: -; V gene: TRBV6-6; D gene: -; J gene: TRBJ1-5; CDR3 protein: CASSYQEHQPQHF; CDR3 DNA: TGTGCCAGCAGTTATCAAGAACATCAGCCCCAGCATTTT
clone size: -; V gene: TRBV18; D gene: TRBD2; J gene: TRBJ2-3; CDR3 protein: CASSRLAEITDTQYF; CDR3 DNA: TGTGCCAGCTCCAGACTAGCGGAGATTACAGATACGCAGTATTTT
clone size: -; V gene: TRBV18; D gene: -; J gene: TRBJ2-4; CDR3 protein: CASSPQTNKNIQYF; CDR3 DNA: TGTGCCAGCTCACCTCAAACGAACAAAAACATTCAGTACTTC
clone size: -; V gene: TRBV7-2; D gene: -; J gene: TRBJ1-1; CDR3 protein: CASSPPRRQNTEAFF; CDR3 DNA: TGTGCCAGCAGCCCACCGAGACGCCAGAACACTGAAGCTTTCTTT
clone size: -; V gene: TRBV7-9; D gene: -; J gene: TRBJ2-2; CDR3 protein: CASSPQTGNTGELFF; CDR3 DNA: TGTGCCAGCAGCCCCCAGACAGGGAACACCGGGGAGCTGTTTTTT
clone size: -; V gene: TRBV5-1; D gene: -; J gene: TRBJ2-3; CDR3 protein: CAGSLTPLGTDTQYF; CDR3 DNA: TGCGCCGGCTCTTTGACCCCCTTAGGGACAGATACGCAGTATTTT
clone size: few; V gene: TRBV4-2; D gene: TRBD1; J gene: TRBJ1-5; CDR3 protein: CASSPLGTGSQPQHF; CDR3 DNA: TGTGCCAGCAGCCCGCTAGGGACAGGGAGTCAGCCCCAGCATTTT
clone size: -; V gene: TRBV20-1; D gene: -; J gene: TRBJ1-1; CDR3 protein: CSARDRGAPVMNTEAFF; CDR3 DNA: TGCAGTGCTAGAGATCGCGGCGCCCCCGTCATGAACACTGAAGCTTTCTTT
clone size: few; V gene: TRBV27; D gene: TRBD2; J gene: TRBJ2-7; CDR3 protein: CASKKREGLYEQYF; CDR3 DNA: TGTGCCAGCAAGAAGCGGGAGGGCCTCTACGAGCAGTACTTC
clone size: few; V gene: TRBV7-9; D gene: TRBD2; J gene: TRBJ2-5; CDR3 protein: CASSTSGTNNEQYF; CDR3 DNA: TGTGCCAGCAGCACTAGCGGGACTAACAATGAGCAGTACTTC
clone size: -; V gene: TRBV28; D gene: -; J gene: TRBJ1-4; CDR3 protein: CASSLPQDGKEKLFF; CDR3 DNA: TGTGCCAGCAGTTTACCGCAGGATGGGAAGGAAAAACTGTTTTTT
clone size: -; V gene: TRBV7-9; D gene: -; J gene: TRBJ2-1; CDR3 protein: CASSDTQIQETQFF; CDR3 DNA: TGTGCCAGCAGCGACACACAAATCCAAGAGACCCAGTTCTTC
clone size: -; V gene: TRBV20-1; D gene: TRBD1; J gene: TRBJ1-5; CDR3 protein: CSARERGHWSNQPQHF; CDR3 DNA: TGCAGTGCTAGAGAAAGGGGGCACTGGAGCAATCAGCCCCAGCATTTT
clone size: -; V gene: TRBV9; D gene: -; J gene: TRBJ2-7; CDR3 protein: CASSVSWGGYEQYF; CDR3 DNA: TGTGCCAGCAGCGTAAGCTGGGGCGGGTACGAGCAGTACTTC
clone size: few; V gene: TRBV28; D gene: TRBD1; J gene: TRBJ2-1; CDR3 protein: CASSFSRTGGLFF; CDR3 DNA: TGTGCCAGCAGTTTCTCTCGGACAGGGGGCCTGTTCTTC
clone size: -; V gene: TRBV12-3/TRBV12-4; D gene: TRBD2; J gene: TRBJ2-1; CDR3 protein: CASSLALTSGSSYNEQFF; CDR3 DNA: TGTGCCAGCAGTTTAGCGCTCACTAGCGGGAGCTCCTACAATGAGCAGTTCTTC
clone size: -; V gene: TRBV3-1; D gene: TRBD2; J gene: TRBJ2-7; CDR3 protein: CASSQDGLDRSYEQYF; CDR3 DNA: TGTGCCAGCAGCCAAGATGGACTAGATCGCTCCTACGAGCAGTACTTC
clone size: -; V gene: TRBV6-5; D gene: TRBD1; J gene: TRBJ2-1; CDR3 protein: CASSYSTGEKETQFF; CDR3 DNA: TGTGCCAGCAGTTACTCGACAGGGGAGAAAGAGACCCAGTTCTTC
clone size: few; V gene: TRBV29-1; D gene: TRBD2; J gene: TRBJ2-1; CDR3 protein: CSVPTSGSYNEQFF; CDR3 DNA: TGCAGCGTCCCAACTAGCGGGAGCTACAATGAGCAGTTCTTC
clone size: -; V gene: TRBV4-3; D gene: TRBD1; J gene: TRBJ1-6; CDR3 protein: CASSGDRGYDSPLHF; CDR3 DNA: TGCGCCAGCAGCGGGGACAGGGGGTACGATTCACCCCTCCACTTT
clone size: -; V gene: TRBV5-1; D gene: -; J gene: TRBJ2-3; CDR3 protein: CASSFGEALVQYF; CDR3 DNA: TGCGCCAGCAGCTTTGGGGAGGCCCTTGTCCAGTATTTT
clone size: -; V gene: TRBV14; D gene: -; J gene: TRBJ2-3; CDR3 protein: CASSQTGRTTQYF; CDR3 DNA: TGTGCCAGCAGCCAAACGGGCCGGACCACGCAGTATTTT